One T cell receptor (beta chain) is described in this entry. Germline CDR1 reads MGHDK; CDR2 reads SYGVNS. The J segment lost 5 bases and the V segment lost 6 bases, leaving 9 bases of the junction unmatched. CDR3 length equals 14 residues. The primer mix had 60 Vbeta and 13 Jbeta primers. The method was immunoSEQ multiplex PCR; TCRdb's version includes in-frame clones alone and lacks a portion of them. This table holds about 160,000 clones, around 80% found once. The entry originates in a study of cytomegalovirus exposure and HLA in healthy donors. This sequence was found in a man aged 45 to 65 in good health and CMV-seropositive. The chain employs TRBV25-1 and TRBJ1-2; 7 positions agree with TRBD1. The sample comprised PBMCs. CDR3: CASRGGQQNYGYTF. The CDR3 DNA reads TGTGCCAGCAGGGGGGGACAGCAGAATTATGGCTACACCTTC.